Presented here are 2 T cell receptor beta chains from one specimen sequenced in a study of blood T cell repertoires in COVID-19. The method was immunoSEQ multiplex PCR; TCRdb's version includes in-frame clones alone and lacks a portion of them. There are about 140,000 clones in the sample; over 70% occur only once, and about 2.5% lies in the top ten. Sequencing used peripheral blood. The receptors derive from a man aged 50-60 years with active COVID-19.

The genes are TRBV5-4 and TRBJ1-1; no reliable D call. CDR3 length equals 18 residues. Trimming removed 0 bases at V and 2 bases at J, with 20 bases between. The germline CDR1 and CDR2 sequences are SGHNT and YYREEE (reference sequence). The CDR3 DNA is TGTGCCAGCAGCTTGGAGTCGGCACTACCATCTTTAAACACTGAAGCTTTCTTT. It translates to CASSLESALPSLNTEAFF.

The count of this clone is one. This rearrangement joins TRBV27 to TRBJ2-1; D perhaps matches TRBD2 (6 bases). The CDR3 loop spans 14 amino acids. Germline V lookup: CDR1 MNHEY, CDR2 SMNVEV (reference sequence). Between the trimmed V and J ends, which lost 9 bases and 2 bases, there was a span of 14 bases. CDR3 sequence reads: CASGLAGPYNEQFF. The CDR3 DNA follows: TGTGCCAGTGGGCTGGCGGGGCCCTACAATGAGCAGTTCTTC.